A single sample gave rise to the 15 T cell receptor beta chains below, sequenced in a study of cytomegalovirus exposure and HLA in healthy donors (dated by TCRdb to the late 2010s). The library was generated by the immunoSEQ multiplex PCR assay. TCRdb obtained this table from immuneACCESS and retained in-frame rearrangements with V and J assigned. These tables miss some clones; where compared with another copy, unresolved V genes account for less than half of the shortfall, and the remainder is unexplained. This sample is represented by 260,000 or so clones; around 90% of them were singletons. The biggest ten clones account for around 3.1% of the sample. Source material: PBMCs. The receptors here all came from a woman aged 25-40 years in good health and CMV-seronegative.

This sequence joins TRBV6-6 and TRBJ2-7; D not resolved. Trimming left V 2 bases short and J 6 bases short, with 11 bases between. The CDR3 extends over 13 amino acids. Germline CDR1 reads MNHNY; CDR2 reads SVGAGI (reference sequence). The CDR3 loop is CASSYAAYLEQYF. The CDR3 nucleotides are TGTGCCAGCAGTTACGCGGCTTACCTCGAGCAGTACTTC.

The chain links TRBV6-1 to TRBJ2-7, with a possible D match to TRBD2 (5 bases). The CDR3 is made up of 16 amino acids. The V and J ends lost 3 bases and 0 bases respectively, with 15 bases between them. Germline V gene data show CDR1 as MNHNS and CDR2 as SASEGT. Here the CDR3 reads CASSDPRGWSSYEQYF. The CDR3 DNA sequence: TGTGCCAGCAGTGATCCCCGGGGATGGAGCTCCTACGAGCAGTACTTC.

This rearrangement joins TRBV7-8 to TRBJ2-1; a weak D match, TRBD1 (5 bases). CDR1 and CDR2 from the germline V gene are SGHVS and FQNEAQ. The CDR3 loop spans 16 amino acids. V was cut by 0 bases and J by 0 bases, with 9 bases left in between. The CDR3 DNA reads TGTGCCAGCAGCTTAGCAGGGGTCGGCTCCTACAATGAGCAGTTCTTC. It specifies CASSLAGVGSYNEQFF.

CDR3 region: CASSYNHYNEQFF. The CDR3 bases are TGTGCCAGCAGTTACAATCACTACAATGAGCAGTTCTTC. This chain links TRBV6-5 with TRBJ2-1; D not resolved. This CDR3 comprises 13 residues. The V gene lost 2 bases and the J gene lost 3 bases, with 5 bases spanning the gap. The germline gives CDR1 MNHEY, CDR2 SVGAGI.

This clone was detected only once. This rearrangement joins TRBV7-2 to TRBJ2-1; D gene ambiguous. CDR1 and CDR2 from the germline V gene are SGHTA and FQGNSA. Trimming removed 5 bases from V and 5 bases from J, with 13 bases in between. The CDR3 sequence is 14 residues long. CDR3 bases: TGTGCCAGCAGCCTAGTACCCCCCGACAATGAGCAGTTCTTC. Its protein product is CASSLVPPDNEQFF.

The rearrangement joins TRBV19 to TRBJ2-6, with D perhaps matching TRBD1 (6 bases). Germline V lookup: CDR1 LNHDA, CDR2 SQIVND (reference sequence). This CDR3 contains 16 residues. Between the trimmed V and J ends, which lost 9 bases and 0 bases, there was a span of 15 bases. The CDR3 loop is CASRQVFISGANVLTF. The CDR3 coding sequence is TGTGCCAGCCGACAGGTTTTTATCTCTGGGGCCAACGTCCTGACTTTC.

The chain is built from TRBV4-3 and TRBJ2-7; D call uncertain. CDR1 is LGHNA, CDR2 YSLEER, per germline. Trimming left V 1 base short and J 0 bases short, with 19 bases between. The CDR3 spans 18 residues. Here the CDR3 reads CASSQGRYSRVFSYEQYF. The CDR3 coding sequence is TGCGCCAGCAGCCAAGGTCGGTATTCGCGAGTGTTCTCCTACGAGCAGTACTTC.

J is TRBJ2-7 and V is TRBV5-8; D might be TRBD1 or TRBD2, each matching 5 bases. V shed 4 bases and J shed 1 base, with 12 bases lying between them. This CDR3 region has 14 residues. Per the germline V gene, CDR1 is SGHTS and CDR2 is YDEGEE. CDR3 region: CASSQGTDSYEQYF. CDR3 DNA: TGTGCCAGCAGCCAAGGGACCGATTCCTACGAGCAGTACTTC. The whole variable domain, filled in from reference TRBV5-8 and TRBJ2-7, reads EAGVTQSPTHLIKTRGQQATLRCSPISGHTSVYWYQQALGLGLQFLLWYDEGEERNRGNFPPRFSGRQFPNYSSELNVNALELEDSALYLCASSQGTDSYEQYFGPGTRLTVT.

The V and J genes are TRBV27 and TRBJ2-7, with TRBD2 matching over 9 bases. Trimming removed 3 bases from V and 3 bases from J; junction bases left unmatched: 3. This CDR3 is 14 amino acids long. In germline, CDR1 is MNHEY, CDR2 SMNVEV (reference sequence). The CDR3 coding sequence is TGTGCCAGCAGTTTTAGCGGGAGTTTCTACGAGCAGTACTTC. Translated, it gives CASSFSGSFYEQYF.

This clone was observed once. The chain uses TRBV19 and TRBJ2-6; the match to TRBD1 covers 9 bases. After removal of 3 bases from V and 2 bases from J, the junction contained 5 bases not matched to a gene. The CDR3 sequence is 17 residues long. CDR1 is LNHDA and CDR2 is SQIVND in the germline V gene (reference sequence). For the CDR3, the DNA is TGTGCCAGTAGTATTCTAGGACAGGGGACTGGGGCCAACGTCCTGACTTTC. Its translation is CASSILGQGTGANVLTF.

The rearrangement joins TRBV10-3 to TRBJ2-7, with D tentatively TRBD2 (6 bases). V was trimmed by 3 bases and J by 6 bases, leaving 15 bases between them. The CDR3 consists of 14 residues. Germline lookup yields CDR1 ENHRY and CDR2 SYGVKD. The CDR3 bases are TGTGCCATCAGTGATTTGGCGCGGGGCTCCGAGCAGTACTTC. Encoded protein: CAISDLARGSEQYF.

The chain recombines TRBV7-8 with TRBJ2-1; D unclear. Trimming removed 5 bases from V and 4 bases from J, with 12 bases in between. Germline CDR1 SGHVS, CDR2 FQNEAQ. This CDR3 spans 14 amino acids. The CDR3 spells CASSPVGQYNEQFF. The CDR3 DNA is TGTGCCAGCAGCCCCGTCGGCCAGTACAATGAGCAGTTCTTC. Drawing the rest from reference TRBV7-8 and TRBJ2-1, the complete variable domain is GAGVSQSPRYKVAKRGQDVALRCDPISGHVSLFWYQQALGQGPEFLTYFQNEAQLDKSGLPSDRFFAERPEGSVSTLKIQRTQQEDSAVYLCASSPVGQYNEQFFGPGTRLTVL.

This clone was picked up one time. CDR3 amino acids: CASSFLPGEQYF. In nucleotides, the CDR3 is TGTGCCAGCAGCTTCTTGCCGGGCGAGCAGTACTTC. V usage is TRBV11-3 and J usage is TRBJ2-7, with no clear D. Germline V gene sequence: CDR1 SGHNT, CDR2 YENEEA. This CDR3 is built from 12 residues. V was trimmed by 3 bases and J by 6 bases, leaving 9 bases between them.

The J gene is TRBJ1-2, the V gene TRBV5-6; a possible D gene is TRBD1 (6 bases). Between the trimmed V and J ends, which lost 2 bases and 0 bases, there was a span of 11 bases. This CDR3 is built from 15 residues. CDR1 is SGHDT, CDR2 YYEEEE, per germline. DNA of the CDR3: TGTGCCAGCAGCTTCGGGACAAACGCTAACTATGGCTACACCTTC. It encodes CASSFGTNANYGYTF.

V and J are TRBV6-5 and TRBJ2-7; 9 positions match TRBD2. CDR1 MNHEY and CDR2 SVGAGI come from the germline V gene. Losses at the gene ends were 6 bases for V and 6 bases for J; bases not matched to a gene: 12. CDR3 length equals 15 residues. The CDR3 here is CASSGEVAGAGEQYF. In DNA form, the CDR3 reads TGTGCCAGCAGCGGAGAGGTAGCGGGAGCGGGCGAGCAGTACTTC.